These 11 T cell receptor beta chains originate from one sample sequenced in a study of T cells after posttransplantation cyclophosphamide. Treatment was busulfan-fludarabine conditioning, a marrow graft, and cyclophosphamide on days +3 and +4. TCRdb's table, derived via immunoSEQ multiplex PCR, lists solely in-frame clones and lacks some. The repertoire holds about 8,000 clones, with 90% as singletons. The sample in question was CD4+ T cells sorted from blood, obtained approximately 1,500 days after allogeneic stem cell transplant with posttransplant cyclophosphamide. The source is a female patient aged 50-59 years who received an allogeneic stem cell transplant from a related donor, was CMV-positive, and had no GVHD. Some T cells here may be from the graft donor.

This sequence joins TRBV6-6 and TRBJ2-1; D remains ambiguous. This CDR3 has 13 residues. The V and J ends lost 6 bases and 3 bases respectively, with 9 bases between them. In germline, CDR1 is MNHNY, CDR2 SVGAGI (reference sequence). CDR3 sequence: CASRPGRYNEQFF. CDR3 coding DNA: TGTGCCAGCAGGCCCGGTCGCTACAATGAGCAGTTCTTC.

The count of this clone is one. The CDR3, as DNA: TGTGCCAGCAGTCCCACTAGCGGTTACAATGAGCAGTTCTTC. It is translated as CASSPTSGYNEQFF. The V call is TRBV6-6, the J call TRBJ2-1, with TRBD2 identical over 8 bases. The CDR3 contains 14 residues. Germline loops: CDR1 MNHNY, CDR2 SVGAGI (reference sequence). V shed 5 bases and J 4 bases; nucleotides not matched to a gene: 4.

The chain links TRBV9 to TRBJ2-1; perhaps TRBD1 as D (5 bases). Germline V gene sequence: CDR1 SGDLS, CDR2 YYNGEE. CDR3 length: 13 amino acids. The germline V and J ends were trimmed by 4 bases and 5 bases, with 10 bases remaining between them. The CDR3 nucleotides read TGTGCCAGCAGCCCGTCAGGGAACAATGAGCAGTTCTTC. Its translation: CASSPSGNNEQFF.

The CDR3 loop reads CASSPESYEQYF. As DNA, the CDR3 is TGTGCCAGCTCACCGGAGTCCTACGAGCAGTACTTC. The J gene is TRBJ2-7, the V gene TRBV18, with D uncertain. V was shortened by 3 bases and J by 1 base, with 4 bases between the two germline ends. Germline-derived CDR1 and CDR2 are KGHSH and LQKENI. The CDR3 loop spans 12 amino acids.

This clone was detected once. CDR3 in DNA: TGTGCCAGCAGTGAAGAGAGACTAGCGGGGAATGAGCAGTTCTTC. It encodes CASSEERLAGNEQFF. This rearrangement joins TRBV2 to TRBJ2-1; 11 nucleotides match TRBD2. V dropped 1 base and J dropped 7; count of bases not matched to a gene: 3. This CDR3 has 15 amino acids. CDR1 is SNHLY and CDR2 is FYNNEI in the germline V gene. The full variable domain, in which reference TRBV2 and TRBJ2-1 provide the parts outside the CDR3, is EPEVTQTPSHQVTQMGQEVILRCVPISNHLYFYWYRQILGQKVEFLVSFYNNEISEKSEIFDDQFSVERPDGSNFTLKIRSTKLEDSAMYFCASSEERLAGNEQFFGPGTRLTVL.

The chain uses TRBV11-1 and TRBJ2-7; 10 bases are a match to TRBD1. CDR3 length equals 16 residues. Germline assignment: CDR1 SGHAT and CDR2 FQDESV (reference sequence). The V and J ends lost 4 bases and 3 bases, in that order; junction bases with no gene match: 9. CDR3: CASSSLWTGGIYEQYF. CDR3 in DNA: TGTGCCAGCAGCTCGCTTTGGACAGGGGGAATCTACGAGCAGTACTTC.

This rearrangement joins TRBV20-1 to TRBJ1-4; the D gene is possibly TRBD1 (5 bases). Germline V gene data show CDR1 as DFQATT and CDR2 as SNEGSKA (reference sequence). CDR3 length: 11 amino acids. CDR3 DNA: TGCAGCTTAAGTAGGGGTGAAAAACTGTTTTTT. Translation gives CSLSRGEKLFF.

The chain has TRBV18 and TRBJ2-5; a possible D gene is TRBD1 (6 bases). Trimming stripped 6 bases from V and 5 bases from J, with 10 bases between. The CDR3 consists of 12 residues. Germline CDR1 KGHSH, CDR2 LQKENI. The CDR3 DNA reads as TGTGCCAGCTCGGACAGTGCGGAGACCCAGTACTTC. Protein sequence: CASSDSAETQYF.

The chain links TRBV7-2 to TRBJ1-4; TRBD1 is a possible D gene (5 bases). Per the germline V gene, CDR1 is SGHTA and CDR2 is FQGNSA. Trimming removed 5 bases at V and 4 bases at J, with 11 bases between. This CDR3 region has 14 residues. The CDR3, as DNA: TGTGCCAGCAGCCCCCGGGACTATAATGAAAAACTGTTTTTT. Translated, it gives CASSPRDYNEKLFF.

The chain is built from TRBV5-1 and TRBJ2-1; TRBD1 might be the D (6 bases). Trimming removed 2 bases from V and 5 bases from J, with 11 bases in between. Germline V gene lookup returns CDR1 SGHRS and CDR2 YFSETQ. This CDR3 contains 14 residues. The CDR3 DNA sequence: TGCGCCAGCAGCTTAGGACAGAGAGACAATGAGCAGTTCTTC. It encodes CASSLGQRDNEQFF.

This sequence joins TRBV25-1 and TRBJ1-5, with TRBD1 as a possible D gene (5 bases). CDR1 is MGHDK and CDR2 is SYGVNS in the germline V gene. V was cut by 9 bases and J by 7 bases, with 25 bases left in between. The CDR3 sequence is 16 residues long. DNA for the CDR3: TGTGCCAGTTTGGACTCCCCGAGCGGGCGGGACCAGCCCCAGCATTTT. It is translated as CASLDSPSGRDQPQHF.